Listed below are T cell receptor beta chains from one sample, sequenced in a study of blood T cell repertoires in COVID-19. Produced via immunoSEQ multiplex PCR; TCRdb's table is partial and in-frame only. The table includes fewer than 250,000 clones, 80% to 90% detected once. The sample taken for sequencing was PBMCs or T cells enriched from blood (not recorded which). Receptors were obtained from a woman aged 50 to 60 who had been exposed to COVID-19. The CDR3 runs from the conserved cysteine through the conserved F or W. Fields, in order: D gene, clone size, J gene, V gene, CDR3 DNA, CDR3 protein. A D gene is named only where the DNA matches it firmly. Not every row has a clone size; where given, it reads once, few, many or a size class.

D gene: TRBD2; clone size: few; J gene: TRBJ2-1; V gene: TRBV20-1; CDR3 DNA: TGCAGTGCTAGTTTCCTAGCGGGGTTGATGTACAATGAGCAGTTCTTC; CDR3 protein: CSASFLAGLMYNEQFF
D gene: .; clone size: once; J gene: TRBJ1-2; V gene: TRBV5-6; CDR3 DNA: TGTGCCAGCAGGGGGCAGGCAGCTAACTATGGCTACACCTTC; CDR3 protein: CASRGQAANYGYTF
D gene: .; clone size: .; J gene: TRBJ1-2; V gene: TRBV19; CDR3 DNA: TGTGCCAGTAGTTACAGGGCTAATGGCTACACCTTC; CDR3 protein: CASSYRANGYTF
D gene: .; clone size: .; J gene: TRBJ1-4; V gene: TRBV5-1; CDR3 DNA: TGCGCCAGCAGCCCAGGGGTGCAGGTTACAACTAATGAAAAACTGTTTTTT; CDR3 protein: CASSPGVQVTTNEKLFF
D gene: TRBD2; clone size: few; J gene: TRBJ2-5; V gene: TRBV9; CDR3 DNA: TGTGCCAGCAGCCCGGGACTACTTTTTGAAGAGACCCAGTACTTC; CDR3 protein: CASSPGLLFEETQYF
D gene: .; clone size: .; J gene: TRBJ1-1; V gene: TRBV24-1; CDR3 DNA: TGTGCCACCAGGGGGTACGGTGGGGCTGCTGAAGCTTTCTTT; CDR3 protein: CATRGYGGAAEAFF
D gene: TRBD2; clone size: .; J gene: TRBJ2-1; V gene: TRBV13; CDR3 DNA: TGTGCCAGCAGCTTTTCGTGGGGGGGTTACAATGAGCAGTTCTTC; CDR3 protein: CASSFSWGGYNEQFF
D gene: TRBD1; clone size: .; J gene: TRBJ1-1; V gene: TRBV18; CDR3 DNA: TGTGCCAGCTCACCGGGACAGGGTACTGAAGCTTTCTTT; CDR3 protein: CASSPGQGTEAFF
D gene: .; clone size: .; J gene: TRBJ2-7; V gene: TRBV21-1; CDR3 DNA: TGTGCCAGCAGCAAACCAGCGGGGGGGCAGGACGAGCAGTACTTC; CDR3 protein: CASSKPAGGQDEQYF
D gene: .; clone size: .; J gene: TRBJ1-1; V gene: TRBV5-1; CDR3 DNA: TGCGCCAGCAGCCGCCGGGAAAAAAACACTGAAGCTTTCTTT; CDR3 protein: CASSRREKNTEAFF
D gene: .; clone size: .; J gene: TRBJ1-6; V gene: TRBV2; CDR3 DNA: TGTGCCAGCAGTGACCCGGGGAGAAGTAATTCACCCCTCCACTTT; CDR3 protein: CASSDPGRSNSPLHF
D gene: .; clone size: .; J gene: TRBJ2-1; V gene: TRBV7-2; CDR3 DNA: TGTGCCAGCAGCTTAAGTGGCGGGGGCTCCTACAATGGGCAGTTCTTC; CDR3 protein: CASSLSGGGSYNGQFF
D gene: TRBD2; clone size: .; J gene: TRBJ2-7; V gene: TRBV19; CDR3 DNA: TGTGCCAGTAGTATCTTCGGGGGGGACTACGAGCAGTACTTC; CDR3 protein: CASSIFGGDYEQYF
D gene: TRBD1; clone size: .; J gene: TRBJ1-2; V gene: TRBV9; CDR3 DNA: TGTGCCAGCAGCACACTTAGCAGCCAGGGGGGCGGCTACACCTTC; CDR3 protein: CASSTLSSQGGGYTF
D gene: TRBD2; clone size: .; J gene: TRBJ2-7; V gene: TRBV28; CDR3 DNA: TGTGCCAGCAGATATAGCGGGGGGGGCTACTACGAGCAGTACTTC; CDR3 protein: CASRYSGGGYYEQYF
D gene: .; clone size: few; J gene: TRBJ1-5; V gene: TRBV12-1; CDR3 DNA: TGTGCCAGCAGCTTTGAAGGGACAAGATTCAATCAGCCCCAGCATTTT; CDR3 protein: CASSFEGTRFNQPQHF
D gene: TRBD1; clone size: few; J gene: TRBJ2-7; V gene: TRBV23-1; CDR3 DNA: TGCGCCAGCCGACCAGGACAGGGGGCAAACGAGCAGTACTTC; CDR3 protein: CASRPGQGANEQYF
D gene: .; clone size: .; J gene: TRBJ1-1; V gene: TRBV2; CDR3 DNA: TGTGCCAGCAGTCCAACTACGGGGACTGAAGCTTTCTTT; CDR3 protein: CASSPTTGTEAFF
D gene: .; clone size: once; J gene: TRBJ1-1; V gene: TRBV7-3; CDR3 DNA: TGTGCCAGCAGCCCGGCAGGGTACACTGAAGCTTTCTTT; CDR3 protein: CASSPAGYTEAFF
D gene: .; clone size: .; J gene: TRBJ1-3; V gene: TRBV18; CDR3 DNA: TGTGCCAGCTCACCTTCCGGGAGGAAAAACACCATATATTTT; CDR3 protein: CASSPSGRKNTIYF
D gene: TRBD1; clone size: .; J gene: TRBJ1-1; V gene: TRBV12-3/TRBV12-4; CDR3 DNA: TGTGCCAGCAGTGACAGGGCAAACACTGAAGCTTTCTTT; CDR3 protein: CASSDRANTEAFF
D gene: .; clone size: .; J gene: TRBJ2-5; V gene: TRBV7-2; CDR3 DNA: TGTGCCAGCAGCCCCCGCATAGCCGGGGAGACCCAGTACTTC; CDR3 protein: CASSPRIAGETQYF
D gene: .; clone size: .; J gene: TRBJ2-1; V gene: TRBV7-8; CDR3 DNA: TGTGCCAGCAGCTTAGAGGACAGTTCAAATGAGCAGTTCTTC; CDR3 protein: CASSLEDSSNEQFF
D gene: .; clone size: few; J gene: TRBJ1-5; V gene: TRBV19; CDR3 DNA: TGTGCCAGTAGTACCCAAGCCAATCAGCCCCAGCATTTT; CDR3 protein: CASSTQANQPQHF
D gene: TRBD1; clone size: .; J gene: TRBJ1-2; V gene: TRBV9; CDR3 DNA: TGTGCCAGCAGCTGGGGACAGGGAAGAGCGGCGGGTGGGGGCTACACCTTC; CDR3 protein: CASSWGQGRAAGGGYTF
D gene: .; clone size: .; J gene: TRBJ2-7; V gene: TRBV7-2; CDR3 DNA: TGTGCCAGCAGCCCGGATTCGACAGCTTCCTTCTACGAGCAGTACTTC; CDR3 protein: CASSPDSTASFYEQYF
D gene: TRBD1; clone size: .; J gene: TRBJ1-1; V gene: TRBV7-9; CDR3 DNA: TGTGCCAGCAGCTTAGCCACCGGACAGGGGAACACTGAAGCTTTCTTT; CDR3 protein: CASSLATGQGNTEAFF
D gene: TRBD1; clone size: .; J gene: TRBJ2-4; V gene: TRBV5-6; CDR3 DNA: TGTGCCAGCAGCAAGGACAGGGGGCGGATAAACATTCAGTACTTC; CDR3 protein: CASSKDRGRINIQYF
D gene: .; clone size: few; J gene: TRBJ1-1; V gene: TRBV13; CDR3 DNA: TGTGCCAGCAGCTGGAGGCACACTGAAGCTTTCTTT; CDR3 protein: CASSWRHTEAFF
D gene: TRBD1; clone size: .; J gene: TRBJ2-7; V gene: TRBV11-2; CDR3 DNA: TGTGCCAGCAGCTTTACCCGGGACAGCCTCTACGAGCAGTACTTC; CDR3 protein: CASSFTRDSLYEQYF
D gene: TRBD1; clone size: few; J gene: TRBJ2-7; V gene: TRBV12-3/TRBV12-4; CDR3 DNA: TGTGCCAGCAGTTTGGGACAGGGGGCCGAGCAGTACTTC; CDR3 protein: CASSLGQGAEQYF
D gene: .; clone size: .; J gene: TRBJ1-3; V gene: TRBV18; CDR3 DNA: TGTGCCAGCTCACCAAAGGGGCTCTCTGGAAACACCATATATTTT; CDR3 protein: CASSPKGLSGNTIYF
D gene: .; clone size: .; J gene: TRBJ1-5; V gene: TRBV29-1; CDR3 DNA: TGCAGCGTTTCGACAGACAGAGGGCATTTT; CDR3 protein: CSVSTDRGHF
D gene: TRBD1; clone size: once; J gene: TRBJ1-5; V gene: TRBV19; CDR3 DNA: TGTGCCAGTAGTGACAGGGATTTGAATCAGCCCCAGCATTTT; CDR3 protein: CASSDRDLNQPQHF
D gene: .; clone size: .; J gene: TRBJ2-7; V gene: TRBV6-5; CDR3 DNA: TGTGCCAGCAGTCAAAATACAGGGTCCTACGAGCAGTACTTC; CDR3 protein: CASSQNTGSYEQYF
D gene: TRBD1; clone size: .; J gene: TRBJ1-4; V gene: TRBV7-8; CDR3 DNA: TGTGCCAGCAGCATTACGCGCACCCGACTCCGCGGGACAGGGGACGAAAAACTGTTTTTT; CDR3 protein: CASSITRTRLRGTGDEKLFF
D gene: TRBD1; clone size: .; J gene: TRBJ2-7; V gene: TRBV12-3/TRBV12-4; CDR3 DNA: TGTGCCAGCAGTACAGGGGGCTACGAGCAGTACTTC; CDR3 protein: CASSTGGYEQYF
D gene: TRBD1; clone size: .; J gene: TRBJ2-7; V gene: TRBV2; CDR3 DNA: TGTGCCAGCATACAGGGGACCCCGGGTGAGCAGTACTTC; CDR3 protein: CASIQGTPGEQYF
D gene: .; clone size: .; J gene: TRBJ1-2; V gene: TRBV5-5; CDR3 DNA: TGTGCCAGCAGCAGGGGACTTAACTATGGCTACACCTTC; CDR3 protein: CASSRGLNYGYTF
D gene: TRBD1; clone size: once; J gene: TRBJ1-1; V gene: TRBV6-4; CDR3 DNA: TGTGCCAGCAGTGCCAAGCCCACAGGGGTTCGTAACACTGAAGCTTTCTTT; CDR3 protein: CASSAKPTGVRNTEAFF
D gene: TRBD1; clone size: few; J gene: TRBJ2-6; V gene: TRBV19; CDR3 DNA: TGTGCCAGCAGTCGGGACAGCTCCTCTGGGGCCAACGTCCTGACTTTC; CDR3 protein: CASSRDSSSGANVLTF
D gene: TRBD2; clone size: .; J gene: TRBJ2-3; V gene: TRBV7-2; CDR3 DNA: TGTGCCAGCAGCTCGCGCCCCCTAGGAGTAGCGGGGATGAGAGATACGCAGTATTTT; CDR3 protein: CASSSRPLGVAGMRDTQYF
D gene: TRBD1; clone size: few; J gene: TRBJ1-5; V gene: TRBV19; CDR3 DNA: TGTGCCAGTAGCCGTCCCCCCGGGACAGGGAATAATCAGCCCCAGCATTTT; CDR3 protein: CASSRPPGTGNNQPQHF
D gene: .; clone size: .; J gene: TRBJ1-2; V gene: TRBV5-1; CDR3 DNA: TGCGCCAGCAGCTTGGAAAGTACTGATGGCTACACCTTC; CDR3 protein: CASSLESTDGYTF
D gene: .; clone size: .; J gene: TRBJ1-2; V gene: TRBV24-1; CDR3 DNA: TGTGCCACTCAGCCCGCCGACAGCTATGGCTACACCTTC; CDR3 protein: CATQPADSYGYTF
D gene: TRBD1; clone size: .; J gene: TRBJ1-4; V gene: TRBV19; CDR3 DNA: TGTGCCAGCCGGGACAGGGGCATGACTAATGAAAAACTGTTTTTT; CDR3 protein: CASRDRGMTNEKLFF
D gene: .; clone size: .; J gene: TRBJ2-5; V gene: TRBV29-1; CDR3 DNA: TGCAGCGTTGTTGCCGGGGGAGAGACCCAGTACTTC; CDR3 protein: CSVVAGGETQYF
D gene: .; clone size: .; J gene: TRBJ2-7; V gene: TRBV20-1; CDR3 DNA: TGCAGTGCTAGTCGAGGATTTTCAAACTACGAGCAGTACTTC; CDR3 protein: CSASRGFSNYEQYF
D gene: .; clone size: .; J gene: TRBJ2-1; V gene: TRBV5-3; CDR3 DNA: TGTGCCAGAAGCTTGGTATTCAGAGGACAGACTCACAATGAGCAGTTCTTC; CDR3 protein: CARSLVFRGQTHNEQFF
D gene: TRBD1; clone size: .; J gene: TRBJ1-1; V gene: TRBV7-2; CDR3 DNA: TGTGCCAGCAGCCCGTCGACAGGGGTGAACACTGAAGCTTTCTTT; CDR3 protein: CASSPSTGVNTEAFF
D gene: .; clone size: few; J gene: TRBJ1-1; V gene: TRBV7-3; CDR3 DNA: TGTGCCAGCAGGGTCGCCAGTGGGAGGACTGAAGCTTTCTTT; CDR3 protein: CASRVASGRTEAFF
D gene: TRBD1; clone size: once; J gene: TRBJ1-6; V gene: TRBV19; CDR3 DNA: TGTGCCAGTAGTGCCCGACAGGGTTCTGCTCCTAATTCACCCCTCCACTTT; CDR3 protein: CASSARQGSAPNSPLHF
D gene: TRBD1; clone size: .; J gene: TRBJ1-2; V gene: TRBV6-5; CDR3 DNA: TGTGCCAGCAGCCGCGACAGGGGTAGGAGCTACACCTTC; CDR3 protein: CASSRDRGRSYTF
D gene: .; clone size: .; J gene: TRBJ2-6; V gene: TRBV11-2; CDR3 DNA: TGTGCCAGCAGTCATGACCCCCACAGGGCAGGGGCCAACGTCCTGACTTTC; CDR3 protein: CASSHDPHRAGANVLTF
D gene: TRBD2; clone size: .; J gene: TRBJ2-3; V gene: TRBV6-5; CDR3 DNA: TGTGCCAGCAAGCGGGGGGAAGGGGCAGATACGCAGTATTTT; CDR3 protein: CASKRGEGADTQYF
D gene: TRBD1; clone size: .; J gene: TRBJ1-6; V gene: TRBV7-6; CDR3 DNA: TGTGCCAGCAGCTCTAGCCACAGGGGGGATTCACCCCTCCACTTT; CDR3 protein: CASSSSHRGDSPLHF
D gene: TRBD1; clone size: .; J gene: TRBJ1-2; V gene: TRBV28; CDR3 DNA: TGTGCCACCGAGACAGGGTGGGACTATGGCTACACCTTC; CDR3 protein: CATETGWDYGYTF
D gene: .; clone size: once; J gene: TRBJ1-3; V gene: TRBV29-1; CDR3 DNA: TGCAGCGTCGAAACAGGGCCCTCTGGAAACACCATATATTTT; CDR3 protein: CSVETGPSGNTIYF
D gene: .; clone size: .; J gene: TRBJ1-1; V gene: TRBV19; CDR3 DNA: TGTGCCAGTAGTATTTATCAGGGATCCACTGAAGCTTTCTTT; CDR3 protein: CASSIYQGSTEAFF